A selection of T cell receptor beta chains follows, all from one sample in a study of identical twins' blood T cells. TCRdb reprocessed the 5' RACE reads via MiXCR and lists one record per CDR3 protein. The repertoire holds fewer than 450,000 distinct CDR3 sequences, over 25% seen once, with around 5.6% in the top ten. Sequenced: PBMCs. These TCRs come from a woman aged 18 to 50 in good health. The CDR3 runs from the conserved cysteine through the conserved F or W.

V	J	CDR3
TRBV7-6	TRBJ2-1	CASSLRGHSSYNEQFF
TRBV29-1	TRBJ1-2	CSVAIDSTNNYGYTF
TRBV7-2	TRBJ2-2	CASSLNGSPGELFF
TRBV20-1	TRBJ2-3	CSVKSGRESPDTQYF
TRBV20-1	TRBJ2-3	CSARPTGGLGDTQYF
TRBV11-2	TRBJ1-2	CAGLYLANYGYTF
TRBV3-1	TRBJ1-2	CASSQGRGGKGYTF
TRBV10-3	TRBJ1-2	CATSDRAGHYGYTF
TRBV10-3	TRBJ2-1	CAIRTSNEQFF
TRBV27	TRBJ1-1	CASSHPGRAQNTEAFF
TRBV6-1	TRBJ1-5	CASSESYINQPQHF
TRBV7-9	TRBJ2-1	CASSTPGTSGRSYNEQFF
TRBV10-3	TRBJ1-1	CAISDATGAEAFF
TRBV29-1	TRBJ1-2	CSASNRGDYGYTF
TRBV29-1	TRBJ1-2	CSVVRTEYGYTF
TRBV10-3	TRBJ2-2	CAISEGQMNTGELFF
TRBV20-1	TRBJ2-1	CSASPNRVAGGNEQFF
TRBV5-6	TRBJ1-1	CASLRGQTNTEAFF
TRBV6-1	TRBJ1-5	CASSEGARDPQHF
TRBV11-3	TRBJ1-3	CASSFTGAGNTIYF
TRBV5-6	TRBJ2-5	CASSLGRLGTQYF
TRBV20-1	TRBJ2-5	CCARLQGRETQYF
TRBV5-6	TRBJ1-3	CASSVLDRSFWGNTIYF
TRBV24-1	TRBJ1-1	CATSDSLQGGMNTEAFF
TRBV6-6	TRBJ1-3	CASRQRAGAQLLGYSGNTIYF
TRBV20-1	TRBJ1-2	CSARKPSGNYGYTF